This entry is about one T cell receptor (beta chain). The specificity of this receptor is unknown. No much larger clone exists at a distance of one base, and base qualities are not known. Amplification of TCR beta CDR3 regions was carried out from RNA transcripts. For the first round of RT-PCR on the TCR CDR3, the HTBI primer set was used together with the Qiagen OneStep RT-PCR kit. Libraries were constructed in a second round of multiplex PCR, after which size selection and purification were carried out. Libraries were sequenced paired-end with 100 bp reads on an Illumina HiSeq2000. In the paper's pipeline: SOAPnuke was used to process the raw data, with reads discarded if the reads contained adapters or uncalled bases, had a mean Phred below 15, or lacked an exact constant-primer or identifier match. COPE v1.2.5 was used to merge the high-quality paired reads, and each unique nucleotide sequence was defined as a clonotype. Clonotypes were aligned to IMGT TRBV, TRBD and TRBJ reference segments using MiTCR v1.1. The analysis included only V-J combinations with a frequency above 0.0001, which together covered about 99% of the repertoires. The TCS score was defined as the ratio of F50 (clonal expansion) to E x V (chaos), calculated using BLOSUM62-based TCRdist between CDR3 peptides within each V-J. Welch's t-statistics and random forest reduced 450 to 600 V-J features to fewer than 15, which were used in a naive Bayes classifier (R e1071). TCRdb reprocessing: public reads trimmed at Q25 with fastp, clones called with MiXCR, in-frame beta chains kept. Every CDR3 protein is listed once, alongside the most common genes and DNA of its rows. TCRdb, not the authors, supplied the V and J calls. The sample has about 350,000 distinct CDR3 sequences on record, over 15% of them singletons. The ten largest clones represent 15% to 19% of the sample.

The CDR3 starts with the cysteine, ends with the phenylalanine, and has 12 residues. Of the read, only the CDR3 DNA is kept; its 36 bases are in frame from base 1. At the junction V is shortened by 7 bases and J by 7 bases, with 14 bases in between. The source of the sample is a study of T cells in Graves' hyperthyroidism and ophthalmopathy (dated by TCRdb to the late 2010s). About the full investigation: Peripheral blood samples were taken at the time of initial diagnosis, prior to any treatment. TCR V-J signatures able to tell the groups apart were searched for in a discovery cohort of approximately 95 patients, of whom about 40 had Graves' ophthalmopathy and 55 to 60 had stable Graves' hyperthyroidism. An independent validation cohort of around 19 hyperthyroidism patients and 17 patients who later progressed to ophthalmopathy tested prospective prediction of ophthalmopathy. The approximately 100 discovery patients were randomly divided into training and test sets at a 7:3 ratio. In addition, the study compared T-cell repertoires in thyroid tissue and in blood from a handful of Graves' hyperthyroidism patients. After blood sampling, hyperthyroidism patients were treated with methimazole at a starting dose of 30 mg daily, and ophthalmopathy patients were treated with high-dose intravenous methylprednisolone. According to the paper, TCR Vbeta CDR3 sequencing was carried out on 135 peripheral blood samples, which came from more than 40 ophthalmopathy, 70 to 80 hyperthyroidism and about 17 progressor patients.

The study at large found these results: Blood samples also contained most of the expanded thyroid clonotypes (frequency above 0.001), which suggests that blood repertoires may reflect thyroid immune responses. No statistical method was used to set the sample size in advance, and investigators knew the group allocation. A model built on a 13 V-J signature distinguished ophthalmopathy from stable hyperthyroidism, reaching 85% to 90% sensitivity and around 81% specificity in cross-validation and 80%/75% in testing. During validation, the model predicted progression to ophthalmopathy a median of about 6.5 months ahead of onset, with just under 71% sensitivity and more than 72% specificity.

Moderately to severely active disease, a Clinical Activity Score of at least 3, a NOSPECS grade of at least 4, and a duration under 3 months were present in ophthalmopathy patients. Any patient with an uncontrolled infection, another autoimmune disease, pregnancy or lactation was excluded. Diagnoses were established on the basis of clinical symptoms, serum thyroxine and TRAb, thyroid ultrasound, and orbital computed tomography. Ficoll-Paque density gradient centrifugation was used to isolate PBMCs from about 9.4 ml of fresh peripheral blood. Trizol reagent was used to extract total RNA, and RNA quality was then checked on an Agilent 2100 Bioanalyzer.

The TCR sequence derives from a middle-aged woman with Graves' ophthalmopathy. Here the chain combines TRBV12-3 or TRBV12-4 and TRBJ2-7; 6 matching bases give a weak D call of TRBD2. The sequencing input was blood. The bases read TGTGCCAGCAAACCTGGGCGGGGAGAGCAGTACTTC. This translates into CASKPGRGEQYF.